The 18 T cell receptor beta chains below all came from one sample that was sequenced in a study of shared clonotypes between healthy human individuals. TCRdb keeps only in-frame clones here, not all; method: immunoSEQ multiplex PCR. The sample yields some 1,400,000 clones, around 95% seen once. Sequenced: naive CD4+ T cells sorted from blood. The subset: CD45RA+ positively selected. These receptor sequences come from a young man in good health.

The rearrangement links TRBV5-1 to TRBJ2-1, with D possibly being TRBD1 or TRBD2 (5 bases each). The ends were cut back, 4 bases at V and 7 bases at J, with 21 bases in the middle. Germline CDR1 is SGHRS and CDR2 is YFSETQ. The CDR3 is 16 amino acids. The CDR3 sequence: CASSPRDGTPHNEQFF. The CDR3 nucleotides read TGCGCCAGCAGCCCCCGGGACGGAACCCCCCATAATGAGCAGTTCTTC.

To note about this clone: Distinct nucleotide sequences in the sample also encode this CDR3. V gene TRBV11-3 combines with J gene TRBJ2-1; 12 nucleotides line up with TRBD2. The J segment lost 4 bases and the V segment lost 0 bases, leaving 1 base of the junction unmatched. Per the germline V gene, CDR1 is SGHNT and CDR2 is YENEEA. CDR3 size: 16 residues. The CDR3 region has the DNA TGTGCCAGCAGCTTAGAGGGGACTAGCGGGTACAATGAGCAGTTCTTC. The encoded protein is CASSLEGTSGYNEQFF.

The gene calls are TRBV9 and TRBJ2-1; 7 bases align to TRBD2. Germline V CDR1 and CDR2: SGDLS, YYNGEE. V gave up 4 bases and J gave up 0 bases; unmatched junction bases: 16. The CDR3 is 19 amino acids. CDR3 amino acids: CASSNSGTVVSDSYNEQFF. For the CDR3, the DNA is TGTGCCAGCAGCAACAGCGGGACCGTCGTGTCGGACTCCTACAATGAGCAGTTCTTC.

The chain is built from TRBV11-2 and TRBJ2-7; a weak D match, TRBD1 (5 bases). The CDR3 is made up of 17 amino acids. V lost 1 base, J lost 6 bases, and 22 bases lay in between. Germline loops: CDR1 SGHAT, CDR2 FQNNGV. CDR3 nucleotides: TGTGCCAGCAGCTTAGCCTCGACCGGTCGCGAGCAGGGCGAGCAGTACTTC. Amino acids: CASSLASTGREQGEQYF.

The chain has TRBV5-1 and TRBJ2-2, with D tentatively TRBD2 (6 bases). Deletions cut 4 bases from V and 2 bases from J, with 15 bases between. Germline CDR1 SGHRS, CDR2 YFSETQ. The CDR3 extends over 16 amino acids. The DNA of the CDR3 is TGCGCCAGCAGCCTATCGGGCGGGGTCAACACCGGGGAGCTGTTTTTT. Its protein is CASSLSGGVNTGELFF.

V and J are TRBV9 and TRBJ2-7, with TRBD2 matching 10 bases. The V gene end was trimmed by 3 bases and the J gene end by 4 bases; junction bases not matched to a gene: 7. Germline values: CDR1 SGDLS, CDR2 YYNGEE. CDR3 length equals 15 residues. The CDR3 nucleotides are TGTGCCAGCAGCGGAACTAGCGGGATGACATACGAGCAGTACTTC. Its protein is CASSGTSGMTYEQYF. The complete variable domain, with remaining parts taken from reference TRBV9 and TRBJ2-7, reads DSGVTQTPKHLITATGQRVTLRCSPRSGDLSVYWYQQSLDQGLQFLIQYYNGEERAKGNILERFSAQQFPDLHSELNLSSLELGDSALYFCASSGTSGMTYEQYFGPGTRLTVT.

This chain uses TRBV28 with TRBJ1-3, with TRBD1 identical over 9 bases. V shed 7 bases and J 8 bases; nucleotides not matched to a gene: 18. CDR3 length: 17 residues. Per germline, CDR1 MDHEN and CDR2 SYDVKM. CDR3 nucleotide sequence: TGTGCCAGCACTCTTTATGGGACAGGGCCCCCATCGGACACCATATATTTT. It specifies CASTLYGTGPPSDTIYF.

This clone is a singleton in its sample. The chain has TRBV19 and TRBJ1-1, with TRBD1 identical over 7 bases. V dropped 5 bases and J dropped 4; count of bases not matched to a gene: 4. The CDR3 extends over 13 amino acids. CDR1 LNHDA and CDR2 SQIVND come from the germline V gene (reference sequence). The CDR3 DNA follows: TGTGCCAGTAGTGAGGCAGGGGGCACTGAAGCTTTCTTT. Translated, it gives CASSEAGGTEAFF.

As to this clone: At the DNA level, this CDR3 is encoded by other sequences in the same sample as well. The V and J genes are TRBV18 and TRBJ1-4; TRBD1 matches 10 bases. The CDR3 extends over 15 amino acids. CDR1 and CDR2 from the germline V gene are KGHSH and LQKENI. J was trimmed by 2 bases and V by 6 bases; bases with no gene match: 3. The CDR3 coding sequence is TGTGCCAGCTCCCGGGACAGGGGCACTAATGAAAAACTGTTTTTT. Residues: CASSRDRGTNEKLFF.

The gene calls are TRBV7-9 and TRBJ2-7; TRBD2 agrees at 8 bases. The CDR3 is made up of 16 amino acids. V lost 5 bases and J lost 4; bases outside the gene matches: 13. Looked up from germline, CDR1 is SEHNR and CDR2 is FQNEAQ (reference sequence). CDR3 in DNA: TGTGCCAGCAGCCCTCCCGGGCCAGCGGGAGCATACGAGCAGTACTTC. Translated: CASSPPGPAGAYEQYF.

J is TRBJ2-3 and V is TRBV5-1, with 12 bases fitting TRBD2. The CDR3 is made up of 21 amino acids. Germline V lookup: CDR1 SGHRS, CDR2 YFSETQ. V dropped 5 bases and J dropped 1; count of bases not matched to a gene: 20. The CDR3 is CASSPSGRAGRGGSGTDTQYF. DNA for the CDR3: TGCGCCAGCAGTCCTAGCGGGAGGGCCGGACGCGGCGGGAGCGGCACAGATACGCAGTATTTT.

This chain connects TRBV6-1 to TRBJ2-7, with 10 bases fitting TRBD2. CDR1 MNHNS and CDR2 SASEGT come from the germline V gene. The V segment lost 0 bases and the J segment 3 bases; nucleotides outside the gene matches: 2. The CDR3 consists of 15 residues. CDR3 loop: CASSEAGTSVYEQYF. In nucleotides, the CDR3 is TGTGCCAGCAGTGAAGCGGGGACTAGCGTCTACGAGCAGTACTTC.

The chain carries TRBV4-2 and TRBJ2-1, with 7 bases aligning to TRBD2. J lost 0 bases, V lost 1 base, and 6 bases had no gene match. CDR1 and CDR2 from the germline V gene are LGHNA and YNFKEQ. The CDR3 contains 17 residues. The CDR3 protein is CASSQVVRGSSYNEQFF. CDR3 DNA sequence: TGTGCCAGCAGCCAAGTCGTTCGCGGGAGCTCCTACAATGAGCAGTTCTTC.

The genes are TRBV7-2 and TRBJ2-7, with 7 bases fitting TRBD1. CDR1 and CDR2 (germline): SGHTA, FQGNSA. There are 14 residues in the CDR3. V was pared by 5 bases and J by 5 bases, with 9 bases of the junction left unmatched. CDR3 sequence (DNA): TGTGCCAGCAGCGCTCGACAGGGTCGGAACGAGCAGTACTTC. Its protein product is CASSARQGRNEQYF. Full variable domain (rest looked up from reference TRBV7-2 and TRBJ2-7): GAGVSQSPSNKVTEKGKDVELRCDPISGHTALYWYRQSLGQGLEFLIYFQGNSAPDKSGLPSDRFSAERTGGSVSTLTIQRTQQEDSAVYLCASSARQGRNEQYFGPGTRLTVT.

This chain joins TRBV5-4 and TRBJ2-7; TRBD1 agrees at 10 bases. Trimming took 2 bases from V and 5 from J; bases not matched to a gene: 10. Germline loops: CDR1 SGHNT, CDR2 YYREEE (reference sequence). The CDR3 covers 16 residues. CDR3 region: CASSFGAGTGAHEQYF. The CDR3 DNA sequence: TGTGCCAGCAGCTTTGGGGCCGGGACAGGGGCCCACGAGCAGTACTTC.

CDR3 loop: CASSLEGASTDTQYF. The CDR3 DNA sequence: TGCGCCAGCAGCTTGGAGGGGGCTAGCACAGATACGCAGTATTTT. The chain carries TRBV5-1 and TRBJ2-3; the match to TRBD1 covers 7 bases. CDR1 and CDR2 from the germline V gene are SGHRS and YFSETQ. Trimming cost V 0 bases and J 0 bases; bases outside gene matches: 1. This CDR3 contains 15 residues.

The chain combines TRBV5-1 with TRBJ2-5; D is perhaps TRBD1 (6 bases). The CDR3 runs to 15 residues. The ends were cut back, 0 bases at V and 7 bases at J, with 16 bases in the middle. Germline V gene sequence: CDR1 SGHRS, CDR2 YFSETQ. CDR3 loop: CASSLVPDRTGTQYF. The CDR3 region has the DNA TGCGCCAGCAGCTTGGTCCCGGACAGAACAGGGACCCAGTACTTC.

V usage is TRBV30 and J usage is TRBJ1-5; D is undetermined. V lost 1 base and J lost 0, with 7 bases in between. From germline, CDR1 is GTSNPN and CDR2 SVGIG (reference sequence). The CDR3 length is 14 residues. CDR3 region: CAWSGRNSNQPQHF. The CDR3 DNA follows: TGTGCCTGGAGTGGACGGAATAGCAATCAGCCCCAGCATTTT. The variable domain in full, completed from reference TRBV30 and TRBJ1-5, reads SQTIHQWPATLVQPVGSPLSLECTVEGTSNPNLYWYRQAAGRGLQLLFYSVGIGQISSEVPQNLSASRPQDRQFILSSKKLLLSDSGFYLCAWSGRNSNQPQHFGDGTRLSIL.